This record looks at one TCR beta chain sequence and its context. Its antigen is unknown. Sequenced by immunoSEQ multiplex PCR; TCRdb stores in-frame clones only, minus some. The data hold around 26,000 clones, with roughly 85% observed a single time. This record comes from a study of OX40 agonist ivuxolimab in advanced cancers. As for the study in general: Melanoma, hepatocellular carcinoma, head and neck or renal cell cancer occurred in dose-escalation patients. Averaging 60 years in age, with a range of about 20 to 90, the cohort was 65% to 90% male. The eligibility criteria allowed prior anti-PD-1, anti-PD-L1 or anti-CTLA-4 therapy, and around 38% had some.

Study findings and constraints: Patients with a partial response at 0.1-3.0 mg/kg had among the lowest clonal expansion.

The sequence derives from an adult with an advanced solid tumor such as melanoma, head and neck, liver or kidney cancer. The source material was CD4+ or CD8+ T cells sorted from blood, sampled in a trial of the OX40 agonist ivuxolimab.

The chain's CDR3 is CASSIPGPNQPQHF. CDR3 nucleotides: TGTGCCAGCAGCATACCGGGCCCCAATCAGCCCCAGCATTTT. The J gene is TRBJ1-5, the V gene TRBV7-9; D gene ambiguous. V was trimmed by 5 bases and J by 3 bases, leaving 11 bases between them. Germline CDR1 is SEHNR and CDR2 is FQNEAQ (reference sequence). This CDR3 is built from 14 residues.